Here is one TCR beta chain with its context. Ten or more counts support this clonotype. Its antigen target is currently unknown. No base qualities exist here, and no much larger clone lies one base off it. To synthesize cDNA, template-switch 5'RACE was performed with a primer carrying a 10-nucleotide random unique molecular identifier so that each TCR transcript was tagged. Every sequencing run yielded over 170 million TCR-beta sequences covering 15-18 subjects. The RNeasy kit was used for extraction of total RNA. Using the KAPA Real-time Library Amplification kit, TCR-beta VDJ regions were amplified with primers for the TCR constant region and the 5'RACE anchor. Sample indexes and Illumina adaptors were added in a first PCR, after which library yield was increased in a second PCR. The roughly 650 bp TCR product was size-selected on a 2% E-gel SizeSelection system after Ampure bead purification. Before pooling, libraries had their quality checked on a Bioanalyzer, their concentration measured with Qubit, and their quantity determined with the Kapa Library Quantification kit. An Illumina HiSeq 2500 was used to sequence the libraries paired-end at 2 x 150 bp. To increase sequence diversity, 25-30% phiX was spiked into each library pool. Turning to the authors' computational methods: Quality-filtered reads were processed with the UMI-based MiGEC pipeline, and over 90% of raw TCR sequences were removed by the MiGEC pipeline during error correction. IMGT germline references were used for aligning VDJ genes, and each clonotype was defined as a unique CDR3 amino acid sequence together with its V-J genes. Clonal expansion, Shannon diversity and CDR3 relatedness (CalcPairwiseDistances, ClusterSamples) were evaluated with VDJtools, and phylogenetic trees were built with CLCbio workbench. Clones with at least 8 unique UMIs were defined as expanded, with this threshold being based on coefficient-of-variation modelling across technical triplicates. TCRdb took the public reads, trimmed them with fastp at Q25, ran MiXCR for clone calling and kept in-frame beta chains. For every CDR3 protein sequence, its rows merge into one entry that carries the most common genes and DNA. The V and J calls here are based on TCRdb, not the publication. This sample holds approximately 45,000 distinct CDR3 sequences; approximately 15% were observed only once. Over 10% of the sample lies in the top ten.

Explained via the paper, the time point label denotes: longitudinal time-point 3. Healthy controls were blood bank volunteers in Maryland, USA. Libraries from unsorted PBMCs were made from 2 million PBMCs kept in RNAlater at -80 degrees C until RNA extraction. Peripheral blood underwent Ficoll-Hypaque density gradient centrifugation to isolate PBMCs, which were then cryopreserved in liquid nitrogen. The data are from a study of neurological immune-mediated disorders (dated by TCRdb to the late 2010s). About the study as a whole: Using UMI-based sequencing, the study compared peripheral blood TCR-beta repertoires from patients with HTLV-I-associated myelopathy (HAM/TSP), patients with multiple sclerosis, and healthy controls. Of the approximately 66 subjects in the cohort, about 14 were HAM/TSP patients, about 34 were multiple sclerosis patients, and some 20 were healthy controls. The roughly 99 TCR-beta libraries covered PBMC samples along with longitudinal samples, technical triplicates, and paired sorted CD4+ and CD8+ T-cell subsets. Longitudinal HAM/TSP and healthy donors had 3 time-points each (about 3-40 month intervals).

The CDR3, from cysteine to phenylalanine, totals 13 residues. Solely the CDR3 DNA is kept, with 39 bases framed from the first base. Trimming at the junction amounts to 3 bases on V and 3 bases on J, and the germline ends lie 8 bases apart. Based on the germline V gene (reference sequence), the CDR1 and CDR2 sequences are LNHNV and YYDKDF. General study outcomes and caveats: The highest TCR clonal expansion was observed in HAM/TSP patients, whereas the lowest was observed in MS patients, even when compared with healthy controls. No identical CDR3 amino acid sequences were shared among expanded clones across subjects, suggesting private TCR-beta repertoires in all groups.

The chain is assembled from TRBV15 and TRBJ2-5, with a weak D call of TRBD2 (5 bases match). This TCR was recovered from a man aged 25-45 years in good health. Sequencing was performed on PBMCs. The DNA reads as follows: TGTGCCACCAGCAGGCGGCGGGAAGAGACCCAGTACTTC. It translates to CATSRRREETQYF.